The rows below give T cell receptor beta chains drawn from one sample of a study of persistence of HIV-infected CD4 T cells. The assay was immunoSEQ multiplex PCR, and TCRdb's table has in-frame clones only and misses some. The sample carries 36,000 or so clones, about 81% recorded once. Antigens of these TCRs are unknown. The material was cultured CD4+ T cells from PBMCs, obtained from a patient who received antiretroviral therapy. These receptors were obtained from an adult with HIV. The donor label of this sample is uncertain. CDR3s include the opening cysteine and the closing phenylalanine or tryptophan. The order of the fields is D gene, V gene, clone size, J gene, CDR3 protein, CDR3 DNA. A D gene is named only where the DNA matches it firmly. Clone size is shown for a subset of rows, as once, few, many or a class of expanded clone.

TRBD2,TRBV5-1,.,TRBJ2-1,CASSPQLAGGYNEQFF,TGCGCCAGCAGCCCCCAACTAGCGGGGGGCTACAATGAGCAGTTCTTC
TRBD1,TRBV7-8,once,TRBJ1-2,CASSLDRRGGGYTF,TGTGCCAGCAGCTTAGACCGCAGGGGGGGTGGCTACACCTTC
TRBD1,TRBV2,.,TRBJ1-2,CASRGGPGQGNF,TGTGCCAGCAGGGGGGGACCGGGACAGGGGAACTTC
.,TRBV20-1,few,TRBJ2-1,CSASRGGGGDVNEQFF,TGCAGTGCTAGTCGAGGGGGCGGCGGGGATGTCAATGAGCAGTTCTTC
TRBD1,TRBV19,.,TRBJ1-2,CASSISQGARYGYTF,TGTGCCAGTAGTATTTCCCAGGGGGCAAGATATGGCTACACCTTC
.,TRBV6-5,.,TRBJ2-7,CASSYTTGYEQYF,TGTGCCAGCAGCTACACCACAGGTTACGAGCAGTACTTC
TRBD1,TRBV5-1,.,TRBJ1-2,CASSSGQGNRYYGYTF,TGCGCCAGCAGCTCCGGACAGGGGAATAGGTACTATGGCTACACCTTC
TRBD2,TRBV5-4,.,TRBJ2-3,CASSSTSGSNTDTQYF,TGTGCCAGCAGCTCTACTAGCGGATCGAACACAGATACGCAGTATTTT
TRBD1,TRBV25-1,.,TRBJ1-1,CASRNQGGPRAFF,TGTGCCAGCAGGAACCAGGGGGGCCCCCGGGCTTTCTTT
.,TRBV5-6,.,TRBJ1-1,CASSSGGGRNPEAFF,TGTGCCAGCAGTTCTGGCGGGGGCAGGAATCCTGAAGCTTTCTTT